The clone carrying this TCR beta chain was recorded many times. These data belong to a study of blood T cell repertoires in COVID-19. Assay used: immunoSEQ multiplex PCR; TCRdb lists only in-frame clones, some missing. The sample consists of 100,000 to 150,000 clones, about 70% of them appearing once. The sequence was collected from an elderly man with COVID-19, enrolled during active disease. The sample taken for sequencing was peripheral blood.

The CDR3 here is CASSETTGGRGDTQYF. DNA of the CDR3: TGTGCCAGCAGCGAAACTACCGGGGGAAGAGGGGATACGCAGTATTTT. V is TRBV7-9 and J is TRBJ2-3; D might be TRBD2 (6 bases). This CDR3 spans 16 amino acids. Trimming pared 5 bases from V and 6 bases from J, leaving 21 bases between. CDR1 is SEHNR, CDR2 FQNEAQ, per germline (reference sequence).